This passage covers 25 T cell receptor beta chains from one sample sequenced in a study of blood T cell repertoires in COVID-19 (dated by TCRdb to the early 2020s). Receptor amplification or capture employed the immunoSEQ multiplex PCR assay. TCRdb took over this immuneACCESS table, retaining in-frame rearrangements with V and J assigned. Such tables are incomplete; in checked studies, under half of the missing clones stem from an unresolved V gene, and the remainder is unexplained. In this sample the table shows more than 45,000 clones, approximately 89% of which occur a single time. About 16% of the sample belongs to the ten largest clones. The specimen sequenced was peripheral blood. The receptors were sampled from a man aged 60 to 69 with active or convalescent COVID-19.

The chain carries TRBV5-1 and TRBJ2-2, with D possibly matching TRBD1 (5 bases). The CDR3 spans 15 residues. Looked up from germline, CDR1 is SGHRS and CDR2 is YFSETQ. Trimming shortened V by 3 bases and J by 4 bases, and 13 bases separated the two germline ends. Here the CDR3 DNA reads TGCGCCAGCAGCTGGGGCCGCGTGGGCACCGGGGAGCTGTTTTTT. This codes for CASSWGRVGTGELFF.

The V call is TRBV28, the J call TRBJ1-1; no definite D call. CDR1 MDHEN and CDR2 SYDVKM come from the germline V gene. The CDR3 totals 14 residues. Trimming took off 2 bases at V and 4 bases at J, with 11 bases between the two ends. Here the CDR3 reads CASSLVPVSTEAFF. The CDR3 nucleotides read TGTGCCAGCAGTTTAGTCCCGGTAAGCACTGAAGCTTTCTTT.

This clone has only a few counts. The chain joins TRBV4-1 to TRBJ2-5; D not resolved. The CDR3 has 15 residues. The germline V and J ends were trimmed by 1 base and 5 bases, with 14 bases remaining between them. Germline V lookup: CDR1 MGHRA, CDR2 YSYEKL. This CDR3 is CASSQGLVGRETQYF. The CDR3 DNA reads TGCGCCAGCAGCCAAGGGTTGGTTGGGCGCGAGACCCAGTACTTC.

This chain connects TRBV5-4 to TRBJ2-2, with TRBD1 matching over 11 bases. Losses at the gene ends were 3 bases for V and 2 bases for J; bases not matched to a gene: 3. Germline V gene data show CDR1 as SGHNT and CDR2 as YYREEE (reference sequence). This CDR3 comprises 16 residues. Here the CDR3 reads CASSSDRGRNTGELFF. The CDR3 bases are TGTGCCAGCAGCTCGGACAGGGGGCGAAACACCGGGGAGCTGTTTTTT.

The chain has TRBV27 and TRBJ2-4, with 9 nucleotides matching TRBD1. V was clipped by 6 bases and J by 6 bases; unmatched bases: 12. Per the germline V gene, CDR1 is MNHEY and CDR2 is SMNVEV (reference sequence). The CDR3 sequence is 16 residues long. The CDR3 here is CASRHLTDRGLNIQYF. The CDR3 DNA sequence: TGTGCCAGCAGACACCTAACGGACAGGGGATTAAACATTCAGTACTTC.

The genes are TRBV7-3 and TRBJ2-1; perhaps TRBD1 as D (7 bases). Per the germline V gene, CDR1 is SGHTA and CDR2 is FQGTGA. CDR3 length: 14 amino acids. V was shortened by 5 bases and J by 5 bases, with 13 bases between the two germline ends. CDR3 bases: TGTGCCAGCAGCCCCAGGGGGGCAGACAATGAGCAGTTCTTC. Amino acids: CASSPRGADNEQFF.

The rearrangement joins TRBV29-1 to TRBJ1-1; D is undetermined. V was trimmed by 4 bases and J by 5 bases, leaving 20 bases between them. The CDR3 sequence is 15 residues long. Germline CDR1 is SQVTM and CDR2 is ANQGSEA. The chain's CDR3 is CSVGSLYGVSTEAFF. DNA for the CDR3: TGCAGCGTTGGTTCCCTTTACGGGGTTTCTACTGAAGCTTTCTTT. Full variable domain (outside the CDR3, taken from reference TRBV29-1 and TRBJ1-1): SAVISQKPSRDICQRGTSLTIQCQVDSQVTMMFWYRQQPGQSLTLIATANQGSEATYESGFVIDKFPISRPNLTFSTLTVSNMSPEDSSIYLCSVGSLYGVSTEAFFGQGTRLTVV.

The chain employs TRBV6-5 and TRBJ1-3; 7 bases are a match to TRBD1. Germline loops: CDR1 MNHEY, CDR2 SVGAGI. Germline trimming cut 6 bases from V and 3 bases from J; bases unmatched to any gene: 8. The CDR3 is 15 amino acids. Here the CDR3 DNA reads TGTGCCAGCAGGGCGACAGGGCTGGGTGGAAACACCATATATTTT. Protein: CASRATGLGGNTIYF.

The V and J genes are TRBV27 and TRBJ2-7, with 8 positions matching TRBD1. J lost 3 bases, V lost 6 bases, and 16 bases had no gene match. CDR1 and CDR2 from the germline V gene are MNHEY and SMNVEV (reference sequence). The CDR3 contains 17 residues. CDR3 DNA sequence: TGTGCCAGCAGCCCCTTAATCCCAGGGGGCTTGTTCTACGAGCAGTACTTC. The encoded protein is CASSPLIPGGLFYEQYF.

The chain uses TRBV7-9 and TRBJ2-1; maybe TRBD2 (5 bases). V was trimmed by 7 bases and J by 3 bases, leaving 16 bases between them. Germline values: CDR1 SEHNR, CDR2 FQNEAQ (reference sequence). The CDR3 is 15 amino acids. Written as DNA, the CDR3 is TGTGCCAGCACCACTCCCCAGCGGCACTACAATGAGCAGTTCTTC. Residues: CASTTPQRHYNEQFF. Based on the CDR3 plus reference TRBV7-9 and TRBJ2-1, the full variable domain is DTGVSQNPRHKITKRGQNVTFRCDPISEHNRLYWYRQTLGQGPEFLTYFQNEAQLEKSRLLSDRFSAERPKGSFSTLEIQRTEQGDSAMYLCASTTPQRHYNEQFFGPGTRLTVL.

The chain links TRBV2 to TRBJ2-1; 7 positions agree with TRBD2. V lost 3 bases, J lost 5 bases, and 1 base stayed unmatched. The CDR3 runs to 13 residues. Germline loops: CDR1 SNHLY, CDR2 FYNNEI. CDR3 sequence reads: CASSEGGDNEQFF. The CDR3 bases are TGTGCCAGCAGTGAGGGAGGGGACAATGAGCAGTTCTTC.

This rearrangement joins TRBV19 to TRBJ1-1; no firm D call. Germline V CDR1 and CDR2: LNHDA, SQIVND (reference sequence). This CDR3 comprises 13 residues. V was clipped by 6 bases and J by 5 bases, with 13 bases between them. The CDR3 nucleotides read TGTGCCAGTAGCGATCGTCACAGTACTGAAGCTTTCTTT. Protein: CASSDRHSTEAFF.

The rearrangement links TRBV6-5 to TRBJ1-1, with 7 nucleotides matching TRBD1. There are 15 residues in the CDR3. CDR1 MNHEY and CDR2 SVGAGI come from the germline V gene. V dropped 4 bases and J dropped 3; count of bases not matched to a gene: 8. CDR3 sequence reads: CASSSDRVADTEAFF. In DNA, the CDR3 is TGTGCCAGCAGTTCCGACAGGGTTGCGGACACTGAAGCTTTCTTT.

This clone was observed once. The CDR3, as DNA: TGTGCCAGTACGGGGGTTGGTAGCAATCAGCCCCAGCATTTT. Protein product: CASTGVGSNQPQHF. The rearrangement links TRBV19 to TRBJ1-5; perhaps TRBD1 as D (5 bases). This CDR3 is 14 amino acids long. Trimming removed 7 bases from V and 0 bases from J, with 10 bases in between. Germline CDR1 is LNHDA and CDR2 is SQIVND (reference sequence).

V usage is TRBV7-9 and J usage is TRBJ1-1; D unresolved. CDR1 and CDR2 (germline): SEHNR, FQNEAQ (reference sequence). The CDR3 runs to 14 residues. V was cut by 1 base and J by 2 bases, with 8 bases left in between. CDR3: CASSLVDTNTEAFF. Written as DNA, the CDR3 is TGTGCCAGCAGCTTAGTCGACACCAACACTGAAGCTTTCTTT.

The rearrangement links TRBV2 to TRBJ1-4, with D possibly being TRBD1 (5 bases). Trimming shortened V by 6 bases and J by 8 bases, and 16 bases separated the two germline ends. The CDR3 totals 14 residues. The germline V gene encodes CDR1 SNHLY and CDR2 FYNNEI. The CDR3 sequence: CASRLTVAVEKLFF. CDR3 DNA sequence: TGTGCCAGCAGGCTGACAGTTGCTGTGGAAAAACTGTTTTTT.

This chain links TRBV7-9 with TRBJ1-6; 7 bases map to TRBD1. Germline lookup yields CDR1 SEHNR and CDR2 FQNEAQ (reference sequence). V was pared by 4 bases and J by 14 bases, with 5 bases of the junction left unmatched. CDR3 length equals 12 residues. Here the CDR3 DNA reads TGTGCCAGCAGCTCCGATGACAGGGCCCTCCACTTT. It translates to CASSSDDRALHF.

V usage is TRBV4-2 and J usage is TRBJ2-3; 11 bases fit TRBD2. In germline, CDR1 is LGHNA, CDR2 YNFKEQ. With V trimmed by 4 bases and J by 3 bases, 15 bases remained unmatched. This CDR3 spans 19 amino acids. In nucleotides, the CDR3 is TGTGCCAGCAGCCTTACTCCCTTTACTAGCGGGGGAATGACAGATACGCAGTATTTT. Protein: CASSLTPFTSGGMTDTQYF.

The V and J genes are TRBV18 and TRBJ2-7, with 7 positions matching TRBD1. Germline loops: CDR1 KGHSH, CDR2 LQKENI. The trim removed 3 bases at V and 5 bases at J, leaving 1 base unmatched. This CDR3 is 12 amino acids long. The CDR3 coding sequence is TGTGCCAGCTCACCCGACAGGGACGAGCAGTACTTC. Its translation is CASSPDRDEQYF.

J is TRBJ2-5 and V is TRBV30; weak D call: TRBD2 (6 bases). Germline assignment: CDR1 GTSNPN and CDR2 SVGIG (reference sequence). This CDR3 region has 15 residues. Trimming left V 2 bases short and J 3 bases short, with 16 bases between. The CDR3 is CAWSPGLAEEETQYF. CDR3 coding DNA: TGTGCCTGGAGTCCGGGGTTAGCGGAGGAAGAGACCCAGTACTTC.

V usage is TRBV29-1 and J usage is TRBJ2-1; the match to TRBD2 covers 7 bases. The germline CDR1 and CDR2 sequences are SQVTM and ANQGSEA. The CDR3 is 15 amino acids. V was pared by 1 base and J by 4 bases, with 7 bases of the junction left unmatched. The CDR3 here is CSVEGRGVPYNEQFF. The CDR3 DNA is TGCAGCGTTGAAGGACGGGGGGTACCATACAATGAGCAGTTCTTC.

This clone was recorded only once. This sequence joins TRBV28 and TRBJ1-4; 7 bases map to TRBD1. Germline CDR1 is MDHEN and CDR2 is SYDVKM. V trimming: 7 bases; J trimming: 4 bases; junction bases outside the gene matches: 6. This CDR3 contains 14 residues. Here the CDR3 DNA reads TGTGCCAGCATAACAAGGGGGCGTAATGAAAAACTGTTTTTT. This sequence encodes CASITRGRNEKLFF.

The V gene is TRBV12-5, the J gene TRBJ1-4; 7 positions agree with TRBD1. This CDR3 is 18 amino acids long. V dropped 3 bases and J dropped 6; count of bases not matched to a gene: 16. In germline, CDR1 is LGHNT, CDR2 FRNRAP. The CDR3 DNA reads as TGTGCTAGTGGTTTTTACTTTCGTGGAGGGGGCGGAGATGAAAAACTGTTTTTT. Its protein product is CASGFYFRGGGGDEKLFF.

This chain connects TRBV6-6 to TRBJ1-2; possible D gene TRBD1, 5 bases. This CDR3 comprises 16 residues. Trimming stripped 2 bases from V and 5 bases from J, with 18 bases between. Germline CDR1 is MNHNY and CDR2 is SVGAGI (reference sequence). Here the CDR3 reads CASSYPLLGQPYGYTF. CDR3 DNA sequence: TGTGCCAGCAGTTACCCCTTGTTGGGGCAGCCTTATGGCTACACCTTC.

The rearrangement joins TRBV10-3 to TRBJ1-5; 12 bases line up with TRBD1. The germline gives CDR1 ENHRY, CDR2 SYGVKD. The CDR3 length is 19 residues. J was trimmed by 4 bases and V by 11 bases; bases with no gene match: 21. CDR3 bases: TGTGCCCGCCCTTGTAGGGACAGGGGGCCCGCGGGTCAGAATCAGCCCCAGCATTTT. It specifies CARPCRDRGPAGQNQPQHF.